These 24 T cell receptor beta chains were sequenced from one sample in a study of T cells in Graves' hyperthyroidism and ophthalmopathy. TCR beta CDR3 regions were amplified from RNA transcripts. With the HTBI primer set, the TCR CDR3 went through a first round of RT-PCR. TCRdb independently ran MiXCR on the multiplex PCR reads; one entry per CDR3 protein. The table shows around 660,000 distinct CDR3 sequences, with 40% to 55% occurring only once. The sequenced material came from peripheral blood or thyroid tissue (not recorded which). The receptors stem from an adult man with Graves' disease, either hyperthyroidism or ophthalmopathy (not recorded which).

This chain joins TRBV20-1 and TRBJ1-5, with D possibly being TRBD1 (5 bases). The CDR3 runs to 13 residues. The V gene's germline CDR1 is DFQATT and CDR2 SNEGSKA (reference sequence). V lost 8 bases to trimming and J lost 2 bases, with 13 bases between them. CDR3 sequence (DNA): TGCAGTCCTGGGGGGATAGGCAATCAGCCCCAGCATTTT. Its translation is CSPGGIGNQPQHF.

V and J are TRBV20-1 and TRBJ2-7, with a tentative D call TRBD2 (6 bases). Per germline, CDR1 DFQATT and CDR2 SNEGSKA (reference sequence). CDR3 size: 15 residues. V lost 3 bases and J 2 bases, leaving 17 bases between the germline ends. CDR3 bases: TGCAGTGCTAGCGCCCCGACTAGGTCTCCCTACGAGCAGTACTTC. Translation: CSASAPTRSPYEQYF.

This clonotype has a handful of counts. This chain uses TRBV7-9 with TRBJ1-5, with 8 bases lining up with TRBD1. Germline loops: CDR1 SEHNR, CDR2 FQNEAQ (reference sequence). The J segment lost 0 bases and the V segment lost 5 bases, leaving 3 bases of the junction unmatched. This CDR3 comprises 15 residues. The CDR3 loop reads CASSATGGSNQPQHF. The CDR3 DNA follows: TGTGCCAGCAGCGCCACAGGGGGTAGCAATCAGCCCCAGCATTTT.

The chain joins TRBV7-8 to TRBJ1-6; 8 bases agree with TRBD1. V lost 5 bases, J lost 10 bases, and 10 bases stayed unmatched. The germline gives CDR1 SGHVS, CDR2 FQNEAQ. The CDR3 sequence is 15 residues long. Here the CDR3 reads CASSQLDRVMSPLHF. The CDR3 bases are TGTGCCAGCAGCCAACTGGACAGGGTTATGTCACCCCTCCACTTT.

This chain connects TRBV20-1 to TRBJ2-7; 8 nucleotides line up with TRBD2. With the DNA end fitting TRBJ2-1 better, the J assignment may be wrong. CDR1 and CDR2 (germline): DFQATT, SNEGSKA (reference sequence). This CDR3 spans 13 amino acids. In DNA form, the CDR3 reads TGCAGTGCTAGGTCCGGGGGGGACAATGAGCAGTTCTTC. Its translation is CSARSGGDNEQFF.

A few counts support this clonotype. The rearrangement uses TRBV7-2 and TRBJ2-7, with TRBD1 identical over 8 bases. J gave up 3 bases and V 4 bases, and 23 bases lay outside the gene matches. This CDR3 is built from 20 residues. Germline CDR1 reads SGHTA; CDR2 reads FQGNSA. The CDR3 bases are TGTGCCAGCAGCTCCTCCCCGGGACAGGCCAAAAACTCCCTAAGCTACGAGCAGTACTTC. Translation gives CASSSSPGQAKNSLSYEQYF. Full variable domain (rest looked up from reference TRBV7-2 and TRBJ2-7): GAGVSQSPSNKVTEKGKDVELRCDPISGHTALYWYRQSLGQGLEFLIYFQGNSAPDKSGLPSDRFSAERTGGSVSTLTIQRTQQEDSAVYLCASSSSPGQAKNSLSYEQYFGPGTRLTVT.

The gene calls are TRBV12-3 or TRBV12-4 and TRBJ1-2; TRBD1 aligns across 9 bases. Trimming at V came to 5 bases and at J to 6 bases, leaving 7 bases not matched to a gene. The CDR3 has 14 residues. The CDR3 protein is CASSQTGGADGYTF. For the CDR3, the DNA is TGTGCCAGCAGTCAAACAGGGGGCGCAGATGGCTACACCTTC.

Only a few counts were recorded for this clonotype. The V gene is TRBV7-9, the J gene TRBJ2-7; TRBD2 aligns across 7 bases. The germline V gene encodes CDR1 SEHNR and CDR2 FQNEAQ (reference sequence). V dropped 6 bases and J dropped 0; count of bases not matched to a gene: 8. The CDR3 runs to 15 residues. CDR3 sequence (DNA): TGTGCCAGCAGTCCCCAGGGAGGGTACTCCTACGAGCAGTACTTC. Translation: CASSPQGGYSYEQYF.

J is TRBJ1-4 and V is TRBV25-1, with 8 bases identical to TRBD1. V lost 2 bases to trimming and J lost 4 bases; unmatched junction nucleotides: 6. The CDR3 runs to 16 residues. In germline, CDR1 is MGHDK, CDR2 SYGVNS. The CDR3 nucleotides are TGTGCCAGCAGTGAACTGGGGACAGGCGGTAATGAAAAACTGTTTTTT. This sequence encodes CASSELGTGGNEKLFF.

In this sample, this clonotype turned up once. This may arise from a read error, as a much more abundant clone is one base away. This chain uses TRBV7-8 with TRBJ2-7, with TRBD2 matching 9 bases. This CDR3 is built from 16 residues. CDR1 is SGHVS and CDR2 is FQNEAQ in the germline V gene. V was clipped by 0 bases and J by 0 bases; unmatched bases: 3. As DNA, the CDR3 is TGTGCCAGCAGCTTAGCGGGACTAGCCCACTCCTACGAGCAGTACTTC. It codes for CASSLAGLAHSYEQYF.

This clonotype was picked up many times. The rearrangement links TRBV7-8 to TRBJ2-5, with 9 bases aligning to TRBD1. Per the germline V gene, CDR1 is SGHVS and CDR2 is FQNEAQ. This CDR3 region has 15 residues. Trimming at V came to 4 bases and at J to 3 bases, leaving 6 bases not matched to a gene. The CDR3 region is CASSSWRDREETQYF. As DNA, the CDR3 is TGTGCCAGCAGCTCCTGGCGGGACAGGGAAGAGACCCAGTACTTC.

This clonotype showed up many times. V and J are TRBV24-1 and TRBJ1-1; D gene uncertain. The CDR3 runs to 13 residues. CDR1 and CDR2 from the germline V gene are KGHDR and SFDVKD. The V end lost 4 bases, the J end lost 3 bases, and 8 bases lay between the germline ends. CDR3 residues: CATSDEGHTEAFF. CDR3 in DNA: TGTGCCACCAGTGACGAAGGGCACACTGAAGCTTTCTTT.

This clonotype was seen repeatedly, ten times or more. The rearrangement joins TRBV15 to TRBJ1-6, with 7 positions matching TRBD1. Per germline, CDR1 LNHNV and CDR2 YYDKDF (reference sequence). Unmatched junction bases numbered 4, after V lost 5 bases and J lost 6 bases. CDR3 length: 14 residues. The CDR3 region has the DNA TGTGCCACCAGCGCGACAGGGACTAATTCACCCCTCCACTTT. This gives the protein CATSATGTNSPLHF.

This sequence joins TRBV5-5 and TRBJ1-1; the D is unclear. Germline CDR1 and CDR2: SGHKS and YYEKEE (reference sequence). V was clipped by 0 bases and J by 3 bases, with 12 bases between them. This CDR3 is 15 amino acids long. The CDR3 spells CASSLGVTWYTEAFF. In DNA, the CDR3 is TGTGCCAGCAGCTTGGGTGTGACTTGGTACACTGAAGCTTTCTTT. Looking up the rest from reference TRBV5-5 and TRBJ1-1 gives the full variable domain: DAGVTQSPTHLIKTRGQQVTLRCSPISGHKSVSWYQQVLGQGPQFIFQYYEKEERGRGNFPDRFSARQFPNYSSELNVNALLLGDSALYLCASSLGVTWYTEAFFGQGTRLTVV.

This clonotype was seen a handful of times. The V and J genes are TRBV7-9 and TRBJ1-1; no definite D call. The germline gives CDR1 SEHNR, CDR2 FQNEAQ (reference sequence). The CDR3 is 15 residues long. Trimming shortened V by 5 bases and J by 3 bases, and 16 bases separated the two germline ends. CDR3 amino acids: CASSGLDENDTEAFF. The CDR3 DNA reads as TGTGCCAGCAGCGGTCTCGACGAAAATGACACTGAAGCTTTCTTT.

The CDR3 coding sequence is TGTGCCAGCAGCTTACCGGGATGGGACAATTCACCCCTCCACTTT. It is translated as CASSLPGWDNSPLHF. V usage is TRBV11-1 and J usage is TRBJ1-6; perhaps TRBD1 as D (5 bases). Trimming left V 2 bases short and J 7 bases short, with 12 bases between. There are 15 residues in the CDR3. CDR1 SGHAT and CDR2 FQDESV come from the germline V gene (reference sequence). Complete variable domain (other parts from reference TRBV11-1 and TRBJ1-6): EAEVAQSPRYKITEKSQAVAFWCDPISGHATLYWYRQILGQGPELLVQFQDESVVDDSQLPKDRFSAERLKGVDSTLKIQPAELGDSAMYLCASSLPGWDNSPLHFGNGTRLTVT.

On this clonotype itself: This may stem from a read error, because a much larger clone lies one nucleotide away. The chain combines TRBV25-1 with TRBJ1-6; 10 nucleotides line up with TRBD1. The CDR3 has 13 amino acids. Trimming at V came to 6 bases and at J to 11 bases, leaving 4 bases not matched to a gene. Germline-derived CDR1 and CDR2 are MGHDK and SYGVNS. The CDR3 DNA sequence: TGTGCCAGCAGCGGACAGGGGGTTCCACCCCTCCACTTT. Its translation: CASSGQGVPPLHF.

The sample holds many counts of this clonotype. The chain links TRBV25-1 to TRBJ1-5; perhaps TRBD1 as D (5 bases). Germline values: CDR1 MGHDK, CDR2 SYGVNS. The CDR3 contains 15 residues. V was shortened by 1 base and J by 4 bases, with 11 bases between the two germline ends. The CDR3 coding sequence is TGTGCCAGCAGTGAATCTGCAGGGAGGAATCAGCCCCAGCATTTT. It codes for CASSESAGRNQPQHF.

This clonotype came up many times. V is TRBV7-2 and J is TRBJ2-7, with D perhaps TRBD1 or TRBD2 (5 bases each). There are 13 residues in the CDR3. CDR1 SGHTA and CDR2 FQGNSA come from the germline V gene. Trimming removed 4 bases at V and 5 bases at J, with 12 bases between. The CDR3 DNA is TGTGCCAGCAGCTCCGGGACCTACGACGAGCAGTACTTC. This encodes CASSSGTYDEQYF.

Remarks on this clonotype: A much larger clone sits a single nucleotide away, making a read error possible. The chain has TRBV20-1 and TRBJ2-2; no definite D call. V gave up 5 bases and J gave up 5 bases, with 12 bases separating them. The length of the CDR3 is 13 residues. The germline V gene has CDR1 DFQATT and CDR2 SNEGSKA (reference sequence). For the CDR3, the DNA is TGCAGTGCTCCTGCGGACCTGACCGGGGAGCTGTTTTTT. Residues: CSAPADLTGELFF.

CDR3 in amino acids: CASKGLAGPQGKETQYF. In DNA, the CDR3 is TGTGCCAGTAAGGGGCTAGCGGGCCCTCAGGGAAAAGAGACCCAGTACTTC. The genes are TRBV7-2 and TRBJ2-5, with 8 bases matching TRBD2. V was pared by 9 bases and J by 3 bases, with 18 bases of the junction left unmatched. This CDR3 is 17 amino acids long. Germline CDR1 and CDR2: SGHTA and FQGNSA.

The CDR3 region is CASMWGQDGYTF. The CDR3 DNA reads TGTGCCAGCATGTGGGGCCAGGATGGCTACACCTTC. The chain has TRBV6-1 and TRBJ1-2; TRBD1 might be the D (5 bases). The CDR3 sequence is 12 residues long. The V end was cut by 7 bases, the J end by 6 bases, with 12 bases between. Germline-derived CDR1 and CDR2 are MNHNS and SASEGT.

This chain connects TRBV7-8 to TRBJ2-7; TRBD2 matches at 13 bases. The trim removed 3 bases at V and 5 bases at J, leaving 13 bases unmatched. The CDR3 length is 18 residues. Germline lookup yields CDR1 SGHVS and CDR2 FQNEAQ. The CDR3 loop reads CASSFPLPLAGGPHEQYF. For the CDR3, the DNA is TGTGCCAGCAGCTTCCCCCTCCCACTAGCGGGAGGGCCCCACGAGCAGTACTTC. The full variable domain, rest sourced from reference TRBV7-8 and TRBJ2-7, is GAGVSQSPRYKVAKRGQDVALRCDPISGHVSLFWYQQALGQGPEFLTYFQNEAQLDKSGLPSDRFFAERPEGSVSTLKIQRTQQEDSAVYLCASSFPLPLAGGPHEQYFGPGTRLTVT.

This chain uses TRBV12-3 or TRBV12-4 with TRBJ1-5; no reliable D call. The CDR3 is 15 amino acids. The V end was cut by 2 bases, the J end by 0 bases, with 8 bases between. CDR3 loop: CASSLTSNSNQPQHF. The CDR3 DNA sequence: TGTGCCAGCAGTTTAACAAGTAATAGCAATCAGCCCCAGCATTTT.